Shown below are 16 T cell receptor beta chains from a single sample sequenced in a study of CD8+CD57+ T cells in acquired aplastic anemia. The patients chosen for sequencing had shown expansion of CD8+CD57+ cells (detected by flow cytometry). The study profiled TCR beta VDJ and CDR3 using genomic DNA as template. Each CDR3 protein is one row after TCRdb ran MiXCR on the reads. The sample has 200,000 to 250,000 distinct CDR3 sequences; approximately 65% are singletons. Sequenced material: sorted CD4+, CD8+, or CD8+CD57+ T cells (not recorded which) from PBMCs. Every receptor here comes from a human donor with aplastic anemia.

This clonotype was recorded a few times. The chain joins TRBV9 to TRBJ2-3, with TRBD1 matching 9 bases. Germline CDR1 and CDR2: SGDLS and YYNGEE. This CDR3 contains 17 residues. Trimming cost V 0 bases and J 1 base; bases outside gene matches: 6. CDR3 sequence: CASSVGTGVFGTDTQYF. CDR3 in DNA: TGTGCCAGCAGCGTAGGGACAGGGGTTTTTGGCACAGATACGCAGTATTTT.

In regard to this clonotype: A much larger clone differs by one base, so this may be a read error. This chain joins TRBV13 and TRBJ2-2; D might be TRBD1 or TRBD2, each matching 5 bases. Germline V lookup: CDR1 PRHDT, CDR2 FYEKMQ (reference sequence). The CDR3 totals 15 residues. V dropped 5 bases and J dropped 6 bases, with 16 bases sitting between them. The CDR3 loop is CASSRVGEEAGELFF. For the CDR3, the DNA is TGTGCCAGCAGCCGCGTGGGGGAAGAGGCCGGGGAGCTGTTTTTT.

The CDR3 DNA sequence: TGTGCCAGCGGCCGACAGGGGGCGAATTGGGCTGAAGCTTTCTTT. Translated: CASGRQGANWAEAFF. The chain combines TRBV25-1 with TRBJ1-1; 10 nucleotides align to TRBD1. The CDR3 runs to 15 residues. Germline V gene data show CDR1 as MGHDK and CDR2 as SYGVNS. Trimming removed 8 bases from V and 6 bases from J; junction bases left unmatched: 12. Together with reference TRBV25-1 and TRBJ1-1, the CDR3 gives the full variable domain: EADIYQTPRYLVIGTGKKITLECSQTMGHDKMYWYQQDPGMELHLIHYSYGVNSTEKGDLSSESTVSRIRTEHFPLTLESARPSHTSQYLCASGRQGANWAEAFFGQGTRLTVV.

A single count supports this clonotype. The chain uses TRBV20-1 and TRBJ2-7; 8 positions agree with TRBD1. The V segment lost 7 bases and the J segment 4 bases; nucleotides outside the gene matches: 3. There are 11 residues in the CDR3. The germline CDR1 and CDR2 sequences are DFQATT and SNEGSKA (reference sequence). This CDR3 reads CSGTGGYEQYF. CDR3 coding DNA: TGCAGTGGAACAGGGGGTTACGAGCAGTACTTC.

The chain has TRBV9 and TRBJ2-5; D not certain. CDR3 length: 15 residues. The germline CDR1 and CDR2 sequences are SGDLS and YYNGEE. V lost 4 bases to trimming and J lost 1 base, with 14 bases between them. Here the CDR3 reads CASSTLDWGQETQYF. The CDR3 coding sequence is TGTGCCAGCAGCACCTTGGATTGGGGCCAAGAGACCCAGTACTTC.

V gene TRBV20-1 combines with J gene TRBJ1-2; tentative D call: TRBD1 (5 bases). CDR3 size: 14 residues. Germline loops: CDR1 DFQATT, CDR2 SNEGSKA (reference sequence). The CDR3: CNAHPSQGRYGYTF. The CDR3 DNA follows: TGCAATGCCCATCCATCCCAGGGTAGGTATGGCTACACCTTC.

This sequence joins TRBV7-8 and TRBJ2-7; 11 bases align to TRBD2. The CDR3 is 16 amino acids. Germline V gives CDR1 SGHVS, CDR2 FQNEAQ. V lost 2 bases to trimming and J lost 3 bases; unmatched junction nucleotides: 6. CDR3 protein: CASSLFRGLADYEQYF. Here the CDR3 DNA reads TGTGCCAGCAGCTTATTTAGGGGACTAGCGGACTACGAGCAGTACTTC.

This chain joins TRBV9 and TRBJ2-2; 8 bases match TRBD2. This CDR3 comprises 16 residues. The trim removed 4 bases at V and 8 bases at J, leaving 13 bases unmatched. CDR1 and CDR2 (germline): SGDLS, YYNGEE. The CDR3 coding sequence is TGTGCCAGCAGCTCCACTCGCACTAGCGGATGGGGGGAGCTGTTTTTT. It codes for CASSSTRTSGWGELFF.

The CDR3 DNA reads as TGTGCCAGCACCCTTGTAGCGGGATCTATCTATGAGCAGTTCTTC. As protein: CASTLVAGSIYEQFF. The chain has TRBV7-8 and TRBJ2-1; 8 nucleotides line up with TRBD2. Germline CDR1 and CDR2: SGHVS and FQNEAQ. V was pared by 7 bases and J by 8 bases, with 13 bases of the junction left unmatched. The CDR3 loop spans 15 amino acids.

This sequence joins TRBV25-1 and TRBJ2-7; TRBD1 agrees at 7 bases. The CDR3 is 16 amino acids. The germline gives CDR1 MGHDK, CDR2 SYGVNS. The ends lost 1 base at V and 1 base at J; junction bases unmatched: 7. The CDR3 loop reads CASSEFGQARSYEQYF. CDR3 sequence (DNA): TGTGCCAGCAGTGAATTTGGACAGGCCAGGTCCTACGAGCAGTACTTC.

The chain links TRBV10-3 to TRBJ1-2, with TRBD1 identical over 7 bases. This CDR3 has 17 residues. Unmatched junction bases numbered 15, after V lost 6 bases and J lost 2 bases. Per germline, CDR1 ENHRY and CDR2 SYGVKD. For the CDR3, the DNA is TGTGCCATCAGCGAGGGGGCCTGGGCCAGGGGGAACTATGGCTACACCTTC. Its translation is CAISEGAWARGNYGYTF.

This clonotype has more than one count but fewer than ten. The chain carries TRBV25-1 and TRBJ1-1; D unresolved. Between the trimmed V and J ends, which lost 6 bases and 1 base, there was a span of 18 bases. Germline CDR1 is MGHDK and CDR2 is SYGVNS. CDR3 length equals 16 residues. In DNA form, the CDR3 reads TGTGCCAGCAGCGCCCCTGTAGGGCAAGGGAACACTGAAGCTTTCTTT. The encoded protein is CASSAPVGQGNTEAFF.

V is TRBV6-9 and J is TRBJ1-5; D is possibly TRBD1 (6 bases). This CDR3 has 13 amino acids. V was clipped by 6 bases and J by 6 bases, with 12 bases between them. The germline V gene encodes CDR1 MNHGY and CDR2 SVAAGI. The CDR3 protein is CASRNRDRQPQHF. In nucleotides, the CDR3 is TGTGCCAGCAGGAACAGGGATCGTCAGCCCCAGCATTTT.

This clonotype was seen a single time. Here the CDR3 DNA reads TGCAGTGCCACCCGAACAATCTCCTACAATGAGCAGTTCTTC. This gives the protein CSATRTISYNEQFF. This chain uses TRBV20-1 with TRBJ2-1; D uncertain. The CDR3 extends over 14 amino acids. The V gene lost 6 bases and the J gene lost 0 bases, with 12 bases spanning the gap. CDR1 DFQATT and CDR2 SNEGSKA come from the germline V gene (reference sequence).

A few counts support this clonotype. The chain combines TRBV20-1 with TRBJ2-7; 10 bases are shared with TRBD2. This CDR3 is 13 amino acids long. V shed 6 bases and J 5 bases; nucleotides not matched to a gene: 7. Germline V lookup: CDR1 DFQATT, CDR2 SNEGSKA (reference sequence). The CDR3 region is CSATTSGLHEQYF. The CDR3 DNA reads as TGCAGTGCCACGACTAGCGGGTTACACGAGCAGTACTTC.

This clonotype was observed a handful of times. The genes are TRBV19 and TRBJ1-1, with TRBD1 as a possible D gene (5 bases). The V and J ends lost 7 bases and 1 base respectively, with 10 bases between them. The germline V gene encodes CDR1 LNHDA and CDR2 SQIVND (reference sequence). The CDR3 totals 13 residues. In DNA, the CDR3 is TGTGCCAGTAATAGGAGGGGGAACACTGAAGCTTTCTTT. It yields the protein CASNRRGNTEAFF.